The rows below give T cell receptor beta chains drawn from one sample of a study of CD8+ T cells in alopecia areata. Using immunoSEQ multiplex PCR, the repertoire was profiled, and TCRdb retains in-frame clones only, with some absent. The profile covers roughly 230,000 clones, with 43% appearing a single time and approximately 2.9% taken by the ten largest. This specimen consisted of CD4+ T cells sorted from blood, obtained at approximately week 36, from a patient treated with tofacitinib. These receptors came from a human donor with alopecia areata. Each CDR3 is given with its conserved first and last residue. The order of the fields is J gene, clone size, D gene, V gene, CDR3 protein, CDR3 DNA. D genes are given only for firm matches. Expanded clones get a size class; other rows say once, few or many, or leave the size out.

>TRBJ2-2|.|.|TRBV7-9
CASSPRPSSNTGELFF
TGTGCCAGCAGCCCCCGCCCGAGCTCGAACACCGGGGAGCTGTTTTTT
>TRBJ1-4|.|.|TRBV28
CASSPGGATNEKLFF
TGTGCCAGCAGTCCAGGAGGGGCAACTAATGAAAAACTGTTTTTT
>TRBJ2-1|.|TRBD2|TRBV14
CASSRQGLALGASYNEQFF
TGTGCCAGCAGCCGTCAAGGACTAGCGCTGGGGGCGTCCTACAATGAGCAGTTCTTC
>TRBJ2-1|few|TRBD2|TRBV29-1
CSAVLAGRAAQFF
TGCAGCGCTGTGCTAGCGGGCCGGGCCGCGCAGTTCTTC
>TRBJ1-5|few|.|TRBV6-5
CASSTRMGNQPQHF
TGTGCCAGCAGTACACGTATGGGCAATCAGCCCCAGCATTTT
>TRBJ2-6|.|TRBD1|TRBV7-2
CASSIGTGFAGANVLTF
TGTGCCAGCAGCATAGGGACAGGGTTCGCTGGGGCCAACGTCCTGACTTTC
>TRBJ2-6|.|TRBD1|TRBV30
CAWTISRDRVRSGANVLTF
TGTGCCTGGACCATAAGCCGGGACAGGGTCCGCTCTGGGGCCAACGTCCTGACTTTC
>TRBJ1-2|.|TRBD1|TRBV2
CASSLGQNYGYTF
TGTGCCAGCAGCCTGGGACAGAACTATGGCTACACCTTC
>TRBJ1-5|.|TRBD1|TRBV7-2
CASSSTGVNQPQHF
TGTGCCAGCAGCTCGACAGGGGTAAATCAGCCCCAGCATTTT
>TRBJ1-5|few|.|TRBV28
CSTGREREGQPQHF
TGCTCCACAGGCAGGGAAAGGGAGGGTCAGCCCCAGCATTTT
>TRBJ1-5|.|.|TRBV19
CASSIRGTNQPQHF
TGTGCCAGTAGTATCAGGGGAACCAATCAGCCCCAGCATTTT
>TRBJ2-5|.|.|TRBV2
CASSLEQETQYF
TGTGCCAGCAGTCTGGAGCAAGAGACCCAGTACTTC
>TRBJ2-1|.|.|TRBV2
CASSDPDLPCLF
TGTGCCAGCAGTGACCCCGATCTCCCGTGTCTCTTC
>TRBJ2-3|few|TRBD1|TRBV5-1
CASSSAGTGGTDTQYF
TGCGCCAGCAGCTCTGCCGGGACAGGGGGTACAGATACGCAGTATTTT
>TRBJ2-1|few|.|TRBV7-6
CASSPRDFVNNEQFF
TGTGCCAGCAGCCCGCGGGACTTCGTTAACAATGAGCAGTTCTTC
>TRBJ2-1|.|.|TRBV29-1
CSARGPPVDNEQFF
TGCAGCGCCAGAGGTCCCCCGGTGGATAATGAGCAGTTCTTC
>TRBJ2-1|.|TRBD2|TRBV12-5
CASGLGAGGSPYNEQFF
TGTGCTAGTGGTTTGGGAGCGGGAGGGAGCCCCTACAATGAGCAGTTCTTC
>TRBJ2-7|.|.|TRBV4-1
CASSQETRANEQYF
TGCGCCAGCAGCCAAGAAACGAGAGCCAACGAGCAGTACTTC
>TRBJ2-7|few|.|TRBV18
CASSGALDYEQYF
TGTGCCAGCTCAGGGGCCCTCGACTACGAGCAGTACTTC
>TRBJ1-1|.|.|TRBV28
CASSLLNTEAFF
TGTGCCAGCAGTTTACTGAACACTGAAGCTTTCTTT
>TRBJ2-3|many|TRBD2|TRBV18
CASSSLAVTDTQYF
TGTGCCAGCTCGAGCCTAGCGGTCACAGATACGCAGTATTTT
>TRBJ2-5|.|.|TRBV29-1
CSVGREQETQYF
TGCAGCGTTGGGAGGGAACAAGAGACCCAGTACTTC
>TRBJ1-2|many|.|TRBV30
CAWSVRGGYTF
TGTGCCTGGAGTGTTCGAGGCGGCTACACCTTC
>TRBJ1-1|.|.|TRBV5-1
CASRSGHQVNTEAFF
TGCGCCAGCAGATCGGGACACCAGGTGAACACTGAAGCTTTCTTT
>TRBJ1-5|.|.|TRBV5-6
CASSLGQAREPQHF
TGTGCCAGCAGCTTGGGGCAGGCTCGGGAGCCCCAGCATTTT
>TRBJ2-7|few|TRBD1|TRBV4-3
CASSRLGTGSEQYF
TGCGCCAGCAGCCGTCTAGGGACAGGGAGCGAGCAGTACTTC
>TRBJ2-7|.|TRBD2|TRBV9
CASSVGREAIYEQYF
TGTGCCAGCAGCGTAGGACGGGAGGCCATCTACGAGCAGTACTTC
>TRBJ2-5|few|.|TRBV28
CASSSTGETQYF
TGTGCCAGCAGTTCAACCGGAGAGACCCAGTACTTC
>TRBJ2-7|.|TRBD1|TRBV7-7
CASSLFTGGLEQYF
TGTGCCAGCAGCTTATTTACAGGGGGGCTCGAGCAGTACTTC